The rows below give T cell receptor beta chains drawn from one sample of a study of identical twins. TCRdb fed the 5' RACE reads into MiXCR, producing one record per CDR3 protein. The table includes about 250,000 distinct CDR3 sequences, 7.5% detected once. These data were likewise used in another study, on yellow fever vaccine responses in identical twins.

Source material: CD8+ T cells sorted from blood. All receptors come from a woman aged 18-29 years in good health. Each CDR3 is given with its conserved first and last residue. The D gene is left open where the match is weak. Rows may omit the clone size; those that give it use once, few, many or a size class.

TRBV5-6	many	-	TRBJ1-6	TGTGCCAGCAGCAGGGACGGGAGCTCCTATAATTCACCCCTCCACTTT	CASSRDGSSYNSPLHF
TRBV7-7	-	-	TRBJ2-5	TGTGCCAGCAGCCCCGACCGTGGGGGATACAACACAGAGACCCAGTACTTC	CASSPDRGGYNTETQYF
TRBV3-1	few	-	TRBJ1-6	TGTGCCAGCAGCCTACACTCAGGGATGGGGTCACCCCTCCACTTT	CASSLHSGMGSPLHF
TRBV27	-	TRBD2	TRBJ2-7	TGTGCCAGCAGTTCCCTAGCGGGTTTTTCCTACGAGCAGTACTTC	CASSSLAGFSYEQYF
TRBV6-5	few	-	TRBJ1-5	TGTGCCAGCAGTTACAGTGGGGGCGCTAATCAGCCCCAGCATTTT	CASSYSGGANQPQHF
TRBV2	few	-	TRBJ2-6	TGTGCCAGCAGTTACAGGGTCGGTGGGGCCAACGTCCTGACTTTC	CASSYRVGGANVLTF
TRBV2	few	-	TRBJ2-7	TGTGCCAGTACCGGCACAGGGAAACGGGAGCCCCCCTACGAGCAGTACTTC	CASTGTGKREPPYEQYF
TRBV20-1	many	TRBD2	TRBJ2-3	TGCAGTGCTCCATTAGCGGGGGGTGCAGATACGCAGTATTTT	CSAPLAGGADTQYF
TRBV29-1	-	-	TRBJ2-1	TGCAGCGTTGAACAACGCAGGAACCACAATGAGCAGTTCTTC	CSVEQRRNHNEQFF
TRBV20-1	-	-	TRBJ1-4	TGCAGTGCTAGAGTCAGAGCGGCAACTAATGAAAAACTGTTTTTT	CSARVRAATNEKLFF
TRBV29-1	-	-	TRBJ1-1	TGCAGCGTTGGGGTGGTGGGTAAGGACACTGAAGCTTTCTTT	CSVGVVGKDTEAFF
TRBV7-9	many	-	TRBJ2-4	TGTGCCAGCAGCTTAGCGGCGGAAAACATTCAGTACTTC	CASSLAAENIQYF
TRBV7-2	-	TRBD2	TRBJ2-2	TGTGCCAGCAGCTTGTCCAGCGGGGGGAAAACCGGGGAGCTGTTTTTT	CASSLSSGGKTGELFF
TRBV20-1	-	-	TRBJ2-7	TGCAGTGCTGTACTAGGACCCTACGAGCAGTACTTC	CSAVLGPYEQYF
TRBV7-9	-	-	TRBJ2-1	TGTGCCAGCAGATCCGAGGGGCGGGAGCAGTTCTTC	CASRSEGREQFF
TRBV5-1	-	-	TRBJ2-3	TGCGCCAGCAGCTTGAGGGGATATAGCACAGATACGCAGTATTTT	CASSLRGYSTDTQYF
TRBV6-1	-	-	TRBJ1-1	TGTGCCAGCAGTCCAAGGGGGGGAGGGACTGAAGCTTTCTTT	CASSPRGGGTEAFF
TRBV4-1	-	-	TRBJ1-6	TGCGCCAGCAGCCAAGTCGGGGGTGGGTCACCCCTCCACTTT	CASSQVGGGSPLHF
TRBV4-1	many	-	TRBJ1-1	TGCGCCAGCAGCCCCCGGGACAAATACTACACTGAAGCTTTCTTT	CASSPRDKYYTEAFF
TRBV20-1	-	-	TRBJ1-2	TGCAGTGCTAGAGTCCGCTATGGCTACACCTTC	CSARVRYGYTF
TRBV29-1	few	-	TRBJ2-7	TGCAGCGTTGTATACGGGAGTAATGTCTACGAGCAGTACTTC	CSVVYGSNVYEQYF
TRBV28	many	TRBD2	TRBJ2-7	TGTGCCAGCAGTTTAGGGGGGGGGTACGAGCAGTACTTC	CASSLGGGYEQYF
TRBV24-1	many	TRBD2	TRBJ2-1	TGTGCCACCAGTGAAAACGGACTAGCGGGCCTCTACAATGAGCAGTTCTTC	CATSENGLAGLYNEQFF
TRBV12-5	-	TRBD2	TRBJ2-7	TGTGCTAGTGGTTTGGTTACGGGAGGTGTCGAGCAGTACTTC	CASGLVTGGVEQYF
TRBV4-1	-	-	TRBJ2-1	TGCGCCAGCAGCCTTCGGAAAGACAATGAGCAGTTCTTC	CASSLRKDNEQFF
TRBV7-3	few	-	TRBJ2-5	TGTGCCAGCAGCTTAGGACCCCAAGAGACCCAGTACTTC	CASSLGPQETQYF
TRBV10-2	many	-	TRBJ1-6	TGCGCCAGCAGTGAGTGGTCTGTTCATTCACCCCTCCACTTT	CASSEWSVHSPLHF
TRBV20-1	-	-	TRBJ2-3	TGCAGTGCTAGAGATCCGGCAGGTCCTAGCACAGATACGCAGTATTTT	CSARDPAGPSTDTQYF
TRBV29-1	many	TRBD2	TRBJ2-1	TGCAGCTGCATGGGTCGGACTAGCGGGGGAAATGAGCAGTTCTTC	CSCMGRTSGGNEQFF
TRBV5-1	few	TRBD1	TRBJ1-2	TGCGCCAGCAGCGGGGGACAGCATGGCTACACCTTC	CASSGGQHGYTF
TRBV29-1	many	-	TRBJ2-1	TGCAGCGTTGAAATAGGGGAACCCTCCTACAATGAGCAGTTCTTC	CSVEIGEPSYNEQFF
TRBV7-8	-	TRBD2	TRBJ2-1	TGTGCCAGCAGCTTACCAGCGGGAGGTGTTGAGCAGTTCTTC	CASSLPAGGVEQFF
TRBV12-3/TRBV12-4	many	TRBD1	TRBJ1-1	TGTGCCAGCAGTTCGGGACAGGGTTACACTGAAGCTTTCTTT	CASSSGQGYTEAFF
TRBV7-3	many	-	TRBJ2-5	TGTGCCAGCAGCCATGGGGGCGAGGGAGAGACCCAGTACTTC	CASSHGGEGETQYF
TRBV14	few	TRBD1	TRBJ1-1	TGTGCCAGCAGCCAAATTGGGACAGGGCAGGCTTGGACTGAAGCTTTCTTT	CASSQIGTGQAWTEAFF
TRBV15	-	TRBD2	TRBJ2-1	TGTGCCACCAGTCAGACTAGCGGGGGGTTGGATGAGCAGTTCTTC	CATSQTSGGLDEQFF
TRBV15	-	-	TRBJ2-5	TGTGCCACCAGCAGAGTACTGGGCCCTGGGACCCAGTACTTC	CATSRVLGPGTQYF